The 19 T cell receptor beta chains below all came from one sample that was sequenced in a study of cytomegalovirus exposure and HLA in healthy donors (dated by TCRdb to the late 2010s). Library construction relied on the immunoSEQ multiplex PCR assay. For the multiplex PCR, a mixture combining 60 forward primers for TCR Vbeta segments and 13 reverse primers for TCR Jbeta segments was used. TCRdb re-hosts the immuneACCESS table, in-frame sequences only. Its copies lack some clones; in the studies checked, an unresolved V gene accounts for under half of them, and the cause for the rest is not known. For this sample there are about 120,000 clones; around 70% appear just once. The ten largest clones represent about 4% of the sample. The sample taken for sequencing was PBMCs. These receptors came from a woman aged 40 to 50 in good health and CMV-seronegative.

The rearrangement uses TRBV25-1 and TRBJ2-7, with a possible D match to TRBD1 (5 bases). This CDR3 has 15 residues. In germline, CDR1 is MGHDK, CDR2 SYGVNS. Trimming stripped 3 bases from V and 3 bases from J, with 15 bases between. CDR3 in amino acids: CASSDPRQSGYEQYF. The CDR3 nucleotides are TGTGCCAGCAGTGATCCCAGACAGTCAGGCTACGAGCAGTACTTC.

This clone was detected ten times or more. V usage is TRBV2 and J usage is TRBJ2-7, with 9 bases fitting TRBD1. CDR1 is SNHLY and CDR2 is FYNNEI in the germline V gene. V lost 4 bases, J lost 5 bases, and 6 bases stayed unmatched. This CDR3 has 14 amino acids. CDR3 loop: CASSAGQGLHEQYF. The CDR3 DNA reads TGTGCCAGCAGTGCGGGACAGGGATTGCACGAGCAGTACTTC.

The chain joins TRBV10-3 to TRBJ1-3, with a weak D call TRBD1 (6 bases). CDR3 length equals 15 residues. Germline assignment: CDR1 ENHRY and CDR2 SYGVKD. V was trimmed by 1 base and J by 0 bases, leaving 7 bases between them. The chain's CDR3 is CAISELGASGNTIYF. The CDR3 coding sequence is TGTGCCATCAGTGAGTTGGGGGCCTCTGGAAACACCATATATTTT.

This clone has more than one count but fewer than ten. This chain uses TRBV4-2 with TRBJ2-4; perhaps TRBD2 as D (5 bases). The CDR3 has 13 amino acids. CDR1 and CDR2 from the germline V gene are LGHNA and YNFKEQ. Deletions cut 0 bases from V and 8 bases from J, with 8 bases between. The CDR3 sequence: CASSQDLRDIQYF. In DNA form, the CDR3 reads TGTGCCAGCAGCCAAGATTTGCGGGACATTCAGTACTTC.

This rearrangement joins TRBV18 to TRBJ2-7; possible D gene TRBD1, 5 bases. CDR3 length: 14 amino acids. Per germline, CDR1 KGHSH and CDR2 LQKENI. The V and J ends lost 3 bases and 3 bases respectively, with 12 bases between them. The CDR3 loop is CASSPQGLNYEQYF. The DNA for the CDR3 is TGTGCCAGCTCACCCCAGGGCCTAAACTACGAGCAGTACTTC.

The chain links TRBV2 to TRBJ1-2; D may be TRBD1 (5 bases). There are 15 residues in the CDR3. The germline CDR1 and CDR2 sequences are SNHLY and FYNNEI. V was shortened by 5 bases and J by 4 bases, with 17 bases between the two germline ends. The CDR3 DNA reads as TGTGCCAGCAGTCCAAATAGACAGCTTAGCTATGGCTACACCTTC. Its protein product is CASSPNRQLSYGYTF.

A note on this clone: Lacking the conserved final phenylalanine or tryptophan, this CDR3 likely reflects a read error. The DNA of the CDR3 is TGTGCCAGTAGTGGGACAGGGGGAGAGCAGTACCTC. It specifies CASSGTGGEQYL. The rearrangement links TRBV19 to TRBJ2-7; 11 bases match TRBD1. Trimming at V came to 5 bases and at J to 7 bases, leaving 1 base not matched to a gene. The length of the CDR3 is 12 residues. Looked up from germline, CDR1 is LNHDA and CDR2 is SQIVND (reference sequence).

V gene TRBV4-2 combines with J gene TRBJ2-3; D gene uncertain. The CDR3 runs 12 residues. Trimming left V 4 bases short and J 2 bases short, with 4 bases between. CDR1 LGHNA and CDR2 YNFKEQ come from the germline V gene. The CDR3, as DNA: TGTGCCAGCAGCCTTCTCACAGATACGCAGTATTTT. Its translation is CASSLLTDTQYF.

This sequence joins TRBV10-3 and TRBJ1-3; a possible D gene is TRBD1 (6 bases). From germline, CDR1 is ENHRY and CDR2 SYGVKD. V gave up 0 bases and J gave up 4 bases, with 10 bases separating them. This CDR3 has 15 residues. The CDR3 region is CAISESGRGGNTIYF. CDR3 DNA sequence: TGTGCCATCAGTGAGTCGGGCAGGGGAGGAAACACCATATATTTT.

The chain recombines TRBV28 with TRBJ1-1, with 7 bases aligning to TRBD1. The V gene end was trimmed by 6 bases and the J gene end by 1 base; junction bases not matched to a gene: 5. CDR3 length: 14 amino acids. The germline gives CDR1 MDHEN, CDR2 SYDVKM. The CDR3 spells CASRNQGGNTEAFF. In nucleotides, the CDR3 is TGTGCCAGCAGAAACCAGGGGGGGAACACTGAAGCTTTCTTT.

The chain has TRBV7-2 and TRBJ1-4, with D possibly matching TRBD1 (6 bases). Germline V gives CDR1 SGHTA, CDR2 FQGNSA. Trimming cost V 4 bases and J 5 bases, with 17 bases left between them. The CDR3 has 16 residues. CDR3 DNA: TGTGCCAGCAGCTGGACAGCCGTATTGCAGAATGAAAAACTGTTTTTT. Its translation: CASSWTAVLQNEKLFF.

The V gene is TRBV7-8, the J gene TRBJ2-7; a possible D gene is TRBD2 (5 bases). This CDR3 is 17 amino acids long. Trimming took off 5 bases at V and 5 bases at J, with 25 bases between the two ends. From germline, CDR1 is SGHVS and CDR2 FQNEAQ. The CDR3 nucleotides read TGTGCCAGCAGCCCCCCTACGGCTCGCTGGTCGAGGGACGAGCAGTACTTC. As protein: CASSPPTARWSRDEQYF. The full variable domain, in which reference TRBV7-8 and TRBJ2-7 provide the parts outside the CDR3, is GAGVSQSPRYKVAKRGQDVALRCDPISGHVSLFWYQQALGQGPEFLTYFQNEAQLDKSGLPSDRFFAERPEGSVSTLKIQRTQQEDSAVYLCASSPPTARWSRDEQYFGPGTRLTVT.

This sequence joins TRBV7-8 and TRBJ2-7; TRBD1 aligns across 8 bases. Germline V gives CDR1 SGHVS, CDR2 FQNEAQ. The V and J ends lost 6 bases and 1 base, in that order; junction bases with no gene match: 8. The CDR3 covers 15 residues. The CDR3 loop reads CASRAGGASSYEQYF. The CDR3 region has the DNA TGTGCCAGCAGGGCAGGGGGCGCGAGTTCCTACGAGCAGTACTTC.

The V gene is TRBV30, the J gene TRBJ1-3; 7 positions match TRBD1. V gave up 7 bases and J gave up 0 bases; unmatched junction bases: 12. Germline V gene data show CDR1 as GTSNPN and CDR2 as SVGIG (reference sequence). This CDR3 spans 16 amino acids. The CDR3 spells CASTPGTADSGNTIYF. The CDR3 DNA reads TGTGCCTCGACCCCTGGGACAGCCGACTCTGGAAACACCATATATTTT. Using reference TRBV30 and TRBJ1-3 for the parts outside the CDR3, the full variable domain is SQTIHQWPATLVQPVGSPLSLECTVEGTSNPNLYWYRQAAGRGLQLLFYSVGIGQISSEVPQNLSASRPQDRQFILSSKKLLLSDSGFYLCASTPGTADSGNTIYFGEGSWLTVV.

The chain employs TRBV7-2 and TRBJ1-3; TRBD1 aligns across 9 bases. CDR1 SGHTA and CDR2 FQGNSA come from the germline V gene. V lost 5 bases and J lost 1; bases outside the gene matches: 6. This CDR3 has 16 amino acids. Written as DNA, the CDR3 is TGTGCCAGCAGCCCAGGAGGGACAGGGTCTGGAAACACCATATATTTT. It encodes CASSPGGTGSGNTIYF.

This clone was seen a handful of times. The CDR3 DNA reads as TGTGCCAGCAGTGAAGCGAGGGTAGCCAAAAACATTCAGTACTTC. Translation gives CASSEARVAKNIQYF. This chain joins TRBV2 and TRBJ2-4, with D possibly TRBD2 on 5 matching bases. Germline values: CDR1 SNHLY, CDR2 FYNNEI. V shed 0 bases and J shed 0 bases, with 6 bases lying between them. CDR3 length: 15 residues.

The chain is built from TRBV5-1 and TRBJ1-6; TRBD1 aligns across 9 bases. Germline CDR1 reads SGHRS; CDR2 reads YFSETQ. With 4 bases clipped from V and 10 bases from J, the junction kept 9 bases outside the gene matches. The CDR3 length is 15 residues. The CDR3 sequence is CASSNTGTGSSPLHF. For the CDR3, the DNA is TGCGCCAGCAGCAACACCGGGACAGGGTCCTCACCCCTCCACTTT.

This clone appeared once. J is TRBJ2-7 and V is TRBV5-8; perhaps TRBD1 as D (5 bases). This CDR3 spans 13 amino acids. Looked up from germline, CDR1 is SGHTS and CDR2 is YDEGEE. The V gene lost 5 bases and the J gene lost 0 bases, with 9 bases spanning the gap. For the CDR3, the DNA is TGTGCCAGCAGTTCTGGGGCCTCCTACGAGCAGTACTTC. This translates into CASSSGASYEQYF.

The chain has TRBV7-9 and TRBJ2-3, with 9 bases aligning to TRBD2. The trim removed 4 bases at V and 2 bases at J, leaving 10 bases unmatched. The CDR3 runs to 17 residues. CDR1 SEHNR and CDR2 FQNEAQ come from the germline V gene (reference sequence). The chain's CDR3 is CASSSAGGGGATDTQYF. The CDR3 coding sequence is TGTGCCAGCAGCTCCGCGGGTGGCGGGGGGGCCACAGATACGCAGTATTTT.